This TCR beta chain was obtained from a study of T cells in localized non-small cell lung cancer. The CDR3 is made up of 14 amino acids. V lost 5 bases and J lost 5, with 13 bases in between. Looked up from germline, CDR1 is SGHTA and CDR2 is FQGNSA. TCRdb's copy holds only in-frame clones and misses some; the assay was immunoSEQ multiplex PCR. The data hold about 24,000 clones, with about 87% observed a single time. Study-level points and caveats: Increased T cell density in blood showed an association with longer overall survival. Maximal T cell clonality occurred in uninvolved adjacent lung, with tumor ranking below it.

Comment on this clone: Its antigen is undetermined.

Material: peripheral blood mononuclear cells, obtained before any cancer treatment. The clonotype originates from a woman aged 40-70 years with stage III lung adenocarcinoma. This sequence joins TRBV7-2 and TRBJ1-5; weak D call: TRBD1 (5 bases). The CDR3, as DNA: TGTGCCAGCAGCATTAGCAGGGTAGATCAGCCCCAGCATTTT. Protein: CASSISRVDQPQHF.